This is a list of T cell receptor beta chains from one sample in a study of blood T cell repertoires in COVID-19. Sequencing used immunoSEQ multiplex PCR; TCRdb keeps in-frame clones, though not all of them. The table records approximately 65,000 clones, roughly four fifths of them present only once. The sequenced material came from peripheral blood. These receptors were taken from a man aged 55 to 70 with acute or convalescent COVID-19. The CDR3 runs from the conserved cysteine through the conserved F or W. The D gene is left open where the match is weak. Clone size is shown for a subset of rows, as once, few, many or a class of expanded clone.

size	D	J	V	CDR3	DNA
.	.	TRBJ1-5	TRBV28	CASSPNPGVSNQPQHF	TGTGCCAGCAGTCCGAACCCGGGGGTTAGCAATCAGCCCCAGCATTTT
.	TRBD1	TRBJ1-3	TRBV7-6	CASSLALGGSGNTIYF	TGTGCCAGCAGCTTAGCGCTAGGGGGCTCCGGAAACACCATATATTTT
.	.	TRBJ2-1	TRBV18	CASSPRKGDNEQFF	TGTGCCAGCTCACCAAGGAAGGGGGACAATGAGCAGTTCTTC
.	TRBD1	TRBJ2-7	TRBV24-1	CATSERDRDSGEQYF	TGTGCCACCAGTGAACGGGACAGGGACTCGGGGGAGCAGTACTTC
.	.	TRBJ1-5	TRBV7-9	CASSLSFGTSSNQPQHF	TGTGCCAGCAGCTTATCTTTCGGGACATCTAGCAATCAGCCCCAGCATTTT
.	TRBD2	TRBJ2-7	TRBV29-1	CSVELAGVTGEQYF	TGCAGCGTTGAACTAGCGGGAGTTACTGGCGAGCAGTACTTC
once	TRBD2	TRBJ2-3	TRBV7-8	CASTVGLAGPTDTQYF	TGTGCCAGCACCGTTGGACTAGCGGGACCGACAGATACGCAGTATTTT
.	.	TRBJ2-7	TRBV27	CASSGGWSSYEQYF	TGTGCCAGCAGTGGGGGGTGGAGCTCCTACGAGCAGTACTTC
.	.	TRBJ1-2	TRBV6-5	CASSYRRGGTYGYTF	TGTGCCAGCAGTTACCGCCGGGGGGGGACCTATGGCTACACCTTC
.	.	TRBJ2-5	TRBV5-5	CASSLGGSGETQYF	TGTGCCAGCAGCTTGGGAGGGAGTGGGGAGACCCAGTACTTC
.	TRBD1	TRBJ1-6	TRBV3-1/TRBV3-2	CASRRDRGQDSPLHF	TGTGCCAGCAGGAGGGACAGGGGGCAAGATTCACCCCTCCACTTT
.	.	TRBJ2-3	TRBV15	CATSRARLDTQYF	TGTGCCACCAGCAGAGCTAGGTTAGATACGCAGTATTTT
.	.	TRBJ2-1	TRBV11-1	CASSLIWGVGNEQFF	TGTGCCAGCAGCTTAATTTGGGGGGTTGGCAATGAGCAGTTCTTC
.	.	TRBJ1-1	TRBV18	CASSPQGLNTEAFF	TGTGCCAGCTCACCACAGGGGCTAAACACTGAAGCTTTCTTT
few	.	TRBJ1-5	TRBV5-4	CASSSPGMPQHF	TGTGCCAGCAGCTCGCCGGGGATGCCCCAGCATTTT
.	.	TRBJ1-2	TRBV21-1	CASSKARGFRYGYTF	TGTGCCAGCAGCAAAGCCAGGGGCTTTAGGTATGGCTACACCTTC
once	.	TRBJ2-1	TRBV24-1	CATSAYNEQFF	TGTGCCACCAGTGCTTACAATGAGCAGTTCTTC
.	TRBD2	TRBJ2-3	TRBV28	CASSSAGSTDTQYF	TGTGCCAGCAGTTCAGCGGGAAGCACAGATACGCAGTATTTT
.	TRBD1	TRBJ2-3	TRBV3-1/TRBV3-2	CASSQEGPSTGVVTDTQYF	TGTGCCAGCAGCCAAGAGGGGCCCTCGACAGGGGTGGTCACAGATACGCAGTATTTT
.	TRBD1	TRBJ1-5	TRBV5-8	CASSFLQGDNQPQHF	TGTGCCAGCAGCTTTTTACAGGGGGACAATCAGCCCCAGCATTTT
.	.	TRBJ2-3	TRBV13	CASSSGFGESTDTQYF	TGTGCCAGCAGCTCAGGGTTTGGGGAGAGCACAGATACGCAGTATTTT
.	.	TRBJ1-3	TRBV6-5	CASSYAGTDSGNTIYF	TGTGCCAGCAGTTACGCAGGGACTGACTCTGGAAACACCATATATTTT
.	.	TRBJ2-5	TRBV19	CASSIIYRKETQYF	TGTGCCAGTAGTATAATTTACAGAAAAGAGACCCAGTACTTC
.	.	TRBJ1-1	TRBV13	CASGSVTSNTEAFF	TGTGCCAGCGGTTCCGTGACTTCGAACACTGAAGCTTTCTTT
.	.	TRBJ1-5	TRBV2	CASSETRDNQPQHF	TGTGCCAGCAGTGAAACGAGGGACAATCAGCCCCAGCATTTT
.	TRBD2	TRBJ2-3	TRBV19	CASSPRALAGSTDTQYF	TGTGCCAGTAGTCCGAGGGCACTAGCGGGTAGCACAGATACGCAGTATTTT
.	TRBD2	TRBJ2-3	TRBV29-1	CSVAGTSGGDTQYF	TGCAGCGTGGCCGGGACTAGCGGAGGTGATACGCAGTATTTT
.	.	TRBJ2-5	TRBV6-5	CASSSTTGTQYF	TGTGCCAGCAGTTCTACGACTGGGACCCAGTACTTC
.	.	TRBJ1-4	TRBV5-1	CASSLGDLVRSNEKLFF	TGCGCCAGCAGCTTGGGAGACTTGGTTAGATCTAATGAAAAACTGTTTTTT
.	TRBD2	TRBJ2-5	TRBV5-1	CASSRGGSGRQETQYF	TGCGCCAGCAGCCGGGGGGGTAGCGGGAGGCAAGAGACCCAGTACTTC
.	TRBD1	TRBJ1-1	TRBV5-1	CASSRDRGVTEAFF	TGCGCCAGCAGCCGGGACAGGGGGGTGACTGAAGCTTTCTTT
few	.	TRBJ2-3	TRBV5-1	CASSLRDSGGTQYF	TGCGCCAGCAGCTTAAGGGACTCAGGGGGTACGCAGTATTTT
once	TRBD2	TRBJ2-7	TRBV5-1	CASSAGLAGEQYF	TGCGCCAGCAGCGCGGGACTAGCAGGGGAGCAGTACTTC
.	TRBD1	TRBJ2-7	TRBV24-1	CATSDFGQGNEQYF	TGTGCCACCAGTGATTTCGGACAGGGGAACGAGCAGTACTTC
.	.	TRBJ2-2	TRBV7-9	CASGGTVNTGELFF	TGTGCCAGCGGCGGGACAGTGAACACCGGGGAGCTGTTTTTT
.	TRBD2	TRBJ2-1	TRBV3-1/TRBV3-2	CASSQARLASEQFF	TGTGCCAGCAGCCAAGCCCGACTAGCTAGTGAGCAGTTCTTC
.	TRBD1	TRBJ2-7	TRBV6-2/TRBV6-3	CASSYELGQGSLYEQYF	TGTGCCAGCAGTTACGAGTTGGGACAGGGGAGCCTCTACGAGCAGTACTTC
few	.	TRBJ1-6	TRBV19	CASNLKLNSPLHF	TGTGCCAGTAATTTGAAGCTTAATTCACCCCTCCACTTT
.	.	TRBJ2-3	TRBV3-1/TRBV3-2	CASSQDNRADTQYF	TGTGCCAGCAGCCAAGATAACAGGGCGGATACGCAGTATTTT
.	TRBD2	TRBJ2-7	TRBV2	CASSEGVLAGGYRDEQYF	TGTGCCAGCAGTGAAGGCGTTCTAGCGGGAGGGTATCGCGACGAGCAGTACTTC
.	.	TRBJ1-1	TRBV12-3/TRBV12-4	CASSFTENTEAFF	TGTGCCAGCAGTTTCACAGAGAACACTGAAGCTTTCTTT
.	.	TRBJ2-3	TRBV6-4	CASSTEMARADTQYF	TGTGCCAGCAGCACAGAAATGGCACGTGCAGATACGCAGTATTTT
few	TRBD2	TRBJ2-7	TRBV7-2	CASSPEGLAGVYEQYF	TGTGCCAGCAGCCCCGAGGGACTAGCGGGAGTCTACGAGCAGTACTTC
medium-sized	.	TRBJ2-6	TRBV30	CAGGGLSSGANVLTF	TGTGCCGGAGGGGGCCTGAGCTCTGGGGCCAACGTCCTGACTTTC
.	.	TRBJ2-7	TRBV7-8	CASSQTPLGAYEQYF	TGTGCCAGCAGCCAGACTCCCTTAGGAGCCTACGAGCAGTACTTC
.	.	TRBJ1-1	TRBV6-1	CASSETLRSAEAFF	TGTGCCAGCAGTGAAACCCTACGGTCCGCTGAAGCTTTCTTT
.	.	TRBJ1-1	TRBV7-6	CASSQVDMVGTEAFF	TGTGCCAGCAGCCAAGTAGATATGGTTGGCACTGAAGCTTTCTTT
.	TRBD2	TRBJ2-5	TRBV2	CASSELGLAVQETQYF	TGTGCCAGCAGTGAATTGGGACTAGCGGTACAAGAGACCCAGTACTTC
.	TRBD1	TRBJ2-7	TRBV7-2	CASSPRQGGEQYF	TGTGCCAGCAGCCCTCGACAGGGGGGCGAGCAGTACTTC
.	TRBD2	TRBJ2-5	TRBV5-1	CASSLEGAGVWETQYF	TGCGCCAGCAGCTTGGAAGGAGCGGGAGTGTGGGAGACCCAGTACTTC
.	.	TRBJ2-6	TRBV10-1	CASSEFRGATSGANVLTF	TGCGCCAGCAGTGAGTTCCGGGGGGCAACCTCTGGGGCCAACGTCCTGACTTTC